This T cell receptor beta chain was sequenced during a study of T cells expressing NK-cell markers. The CDR3 is 14 residues long. CDR1 is KGHSH, CDR2 LQKENI, per germline. Points from the study as a whole: For a handful of donors, the dominant NKG2C+ clonotypes made up roughly 1.0-7.0% of their CD8+ T cells. Leadership of the CD3+CD56-NKG2C+ fraction also belonged to these clonotypes in a few donors. Whether expanded NKG2C+ T cell clones recognized HCMV stayed uncertain.

With regard to this clonotype: As yet, its antigen is unknown.

Using the 5' RACE reads, TCRdb records one entry per CDR3 protein without DNA. Its listing shows under 600,000 distinct CDR3 sequences. This TCR was recovered from a woman in her 50s in good health. Sequenced material: blood T cells: a sorted CD56 or NKG2C T cell subset, CD4+ or CD8+ T cells, or bulk PBMC T cells (not recorded which). The V gene is TRBV18, the J gene TRBJ2-1; there is no DNA to check the TCRdb D call of TRBD1. CDR3 in amino acids: CASSPGTGVNEQFF.